This T cell receptor (beta chain) stems from a study of OX40 agonist ivuxolimab in advanced cancers. On the study more broadly: At 75% to 90% male, the cohort had a mean age of about 55 years, ranging from roughly 20 to 85. A partial response was reached by three patients: one with hepatocellular carcinoma and two with cutaneous melanoma.

Only in-frame clones appear in the TCRdb table, and some are missing; sequencing was by immunoSEQ multiplex PCR. The sample gives about 58,000 clones, over 75% of which show up once; 0.75% is in the top ten. Patients with a history of autoimmune disease or on systemic immunosuppression were excluded. At cycle 4 day 1, cycle 7 day 1, and baseline, blood was sampled. V dropped 0 bases and J dropped 4 bases, with 7 bases sitting between them. The CDR3 loop spans 13 amino acids. Germline V CDR1 and CDR2: SGHVS, FNYEAQ. The sequence was obtained from an adult with an advanced solid tumor such as melanoma, head and neck, liver or kidney cancer. The sample consisted of CD4+ or CD8+ T cells sorted from blood, taken in a trial of the OX40 agonist ivuxolimab. The gene calls are TRBV7-6 and TRBJ2-7; D unclear. The CDR3 sequence is CASSLAGLYEQYF. CDR3 sequence (DNA): TGTGCCAGCAGCTTAGCCGGGCTATACGAGCAGTACTTC.